In its sample, the clone carrying this T cell receptor beta chain was seen a few times. Its antigen is not identified. This sample is part of a study of cytomegalovirus exposure and HLA in healthy donors. Study-wide results and limits: Sequencing depth across donors, presence/absence analyses assumed, was roughly uniform. Whilst most TCR sequences proved rare, a subset of public TCRs occurred across many donors.

PCR employed 60 Vbeta and 13 Jbeta primers. Here immunoSEQ multiplex PCR was the method, and the copy in TCRdb shows in-frame clones only, minus some. Of 100,000 to 150,000 clones detected, around 10% appear once; the ten largest clones hold roughly 6.4%. Trimming at V came to 5 bases and at J to 5 bases, leaving 7 bases not matched to a gene. The CDR3 length is 15 residues. Germline CDR1 and CDR2: SGHVS and FNYEAQ. The clonotype comes from a middle-aged woman in good health and CMV-seropositive. The sample consisted of PBMCs. The V gene is TRBV7-6, the J gene TRBJ2-1; 9 nucleotides agree with TRBD2. The CDR3 DNA sequence: TGTGCCAGCAGCCCCAGCGGGGGGAACCACAATGAGCAGTTCTTC. It translates to CASSPSGGNHNEQFF.